These 5 T cell receptor beta chains originate from one sample sequenced in a study of blood T cell repertoires in COVID-19. Clones were sequenced by immunoSEQ multiplex PCR, and TCRdb holds only the in-frame ones, with some missing. The data show some 270,000 clones, approximately 85% seen once. The sequenced sample was peripheral blood. The receptor set was obtained from a woman aged 65 to 85 with acute or convalescent COVID-19.

V is TRBV19 and J is TRBJ1-6, with TRBD1 matching 7 bases. CDR3 size: 14 residues. CDR1 and CDR2 (germline): LNHDA, SQIVND (reference sequence). After removal of 6 bases from V and 7 bases from J, the junction contained 6 bases not matched to a gene. The CDR3 sequence: CASRPLGQNSPLHF. The CDR3 coding sequence is TGTGCCAGTAGACCCTTGGGACAGAATTCACCCCTCCACTTT.

The chain employs TRBV2 and TRBJ2-5; D perhaps matches TRBD2 (5 bases). Germline values: CDR1 SNHLY, CDR2 FYNNEI. This CDR3 is 14 amino acids long. V was cut by 2 bases and J by 5 bases, with 12 bases left in between. CDR3: CASSELRSGETQYF. The DNA for the CDR3 is TGTGCCAGCAGTGAACTAAGGTCGGGGGAGACCCAGTACTTC.

The chain uses TRBV19 and TRBJ1-1; D perhaps matches TRBD1 (6 bases). Germline CDR1 reads LNHDA; CDR2 reads SQIVND (reference sequence). The CDR3 runs 16 residues. The V end lost 3 bases, the J end lost 4 bases, and 18 bases lay between the germline ends. This CDR3 is CASSMGRQAPGTEAFF. CDR3 nucleotide sequence: TGTGCCAGTAGTATGGGAAGACAGGCCCCGGGCACTGAAGCTTTCTTT.

J is TRBJ1-3 and V is TRBV30, with 8 bases lining up with TRBD1. This CDR3 region has 14 residues. V shed 2 bases, J shed 2 bases, and the junction held 2 bases outside the gene matches. Germline V lookup: CDR1 GTSNPN, CDR2 SVGIG (reference sequence). This CDR3 is CAWSTTGAGNTIYF. The CDR3 bases are TGTGCCTGGAGTACGACAGGGGCTGGAAACACCATATATTTT.

This clone showed up just once. V gene TRBV3-1 (or the pseudogene TRBV3-2) combines with J gene TRBJ1-1, with a weak D call TRBD1 (6 bases). Germline V gene sequence: CDR1 LGHDT, CDR2 YNNKEL (reference sequence). The CDR3 loop spans 13 amino acids. V was trimmed by 4 bases and J by 8 bases, leaving 14 bases between them. In DNA form, the CDR3 reads TGTGCCAGCAGCCCCCGACAGGAGAAGGAAGCTTTCTTT. Its protein product is CASSPRQEKEAFF.